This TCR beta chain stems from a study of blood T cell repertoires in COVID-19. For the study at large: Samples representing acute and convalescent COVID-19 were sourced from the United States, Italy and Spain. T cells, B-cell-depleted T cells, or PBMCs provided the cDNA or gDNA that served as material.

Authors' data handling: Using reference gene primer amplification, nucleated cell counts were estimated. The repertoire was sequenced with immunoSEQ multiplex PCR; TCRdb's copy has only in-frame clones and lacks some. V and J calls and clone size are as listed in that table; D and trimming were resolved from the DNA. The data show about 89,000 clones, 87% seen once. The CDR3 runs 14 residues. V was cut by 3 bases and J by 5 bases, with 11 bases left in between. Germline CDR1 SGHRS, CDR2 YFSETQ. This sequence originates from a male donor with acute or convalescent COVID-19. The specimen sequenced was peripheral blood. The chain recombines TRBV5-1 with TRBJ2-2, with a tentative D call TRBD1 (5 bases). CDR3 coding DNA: TGCGCCAGCAGCTCCCAGGGCTGGACCGGGGAGCTGTTTTTT. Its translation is CASSSQGWTGELFF.